The rows below give T cell receptor beta chains drawn from one sample of a study of early T cells in non-severe SARS-CoV-2 infection. Each CDR3 protein gets one entry after TCRdb re-called the 5' RACE reads with MiXCR. The sample lists roughly 53,000 distinct CDR3 sequences, roughly 12% occurring once. The sequencing here drew on whole blood, taken at baseline. These receptors were collected from an adult who was a healthcare worker with PCR-confirmed SARS-CoV-2 infection or an uninfected control (not recorded which). Both conserved end residues are part of each CDR3. Each record gives: CDR3 DNA, CDR3 protein, V gene, clone size, J gene, D gene. A D gene is named only where the DNA matches it firmly. The size of a clone is reported for some rows only, either as once, few or many, or as a class for expanded clones.

DNA: TGTGCCAGCAGCTCGACTCTTCCCGGGGAGCTGTTTTTT; CDR3: CASSSTLPGELFF; V: TRBV5-6; size: -; J: TRBJ2-2; D: -
DNA: TGTGCCAGCAGCCAGTTGCTACGCACAGATACGCAGTATTTT; CDR3: CASSQLLRTDTQYF; V: TRBV4-2; size: -; J: TRBJ2-3; D: -
DNA: TGTACCAGCAGTTTACCGACTAGTCCCACAGATACGCAGTATTTT; CDR3: CTSSLPTSPTDTQYF; V: TRBV12-3/TRBV12-4; size: once; J: TRBJ2-3; D: -
DNA: TGTGCCAGCAGCCAAGAAGGTTGGGGGAGGGCCCGGAATGAGCAGTTCTTC; CDR3: CASSQEGWGRARNEQFF; V: TRBV14; size: -; J: TRBJ2-1; D: TRBD2
DNA: TGTGCCAGCAGCTACGGGACCCTCCAATACGAGCAGTACTTC; CDR3: CASSYGTLQYEQYF; V: TRBV11-2; size: -; J: TRBJ2-7; D: -
DNA: TGTGCCAGCAGTATAGGGGACAGGAAAAACGGGGAGCTGTTTTTT; CDR3: CASSIGDRKNGELFF; V: TRBV12-3/TRBV12-4; size: -; J: TRBJ2-2; D: TRBD1
DNA: TGTGCCAGCAGTGTTCGGGACAGGGGATTCAATGAGCAGTTCTTC; CDR3: CASSVRDRGFNEQFF; V: TRBV2; size: -; J: TRBJ2-1; D: TRBD1
DNA: TGTGCCAGCAGTTTGGTGAGCGGGAGAGGCAACATTCAGTACTTC; CDR3: CASSLVSGRGNIQYF; V: TRBV6-5; size: many; J: TRBJ2-4; D: TRBD2
DNA: TGCAGTGCTATAGCGGGGACTCCTGGGGCCAACGTCCTGACTTTC; CDR3: CSAIAGTPGANVLTF; V: TRBV20-1; size: few; J: TRBJ2-6; D: TRBD2
DNA: TGTGCCAGCAGCCTCCGGACAGGGACGAACACCGGGGAGCTGTTTTTT; CDR3: CASSLRTGTNTGELFF; V: TRBV14; size: few; J: TRBJ2-2; D: TRBD1
DNA: TGTGCCAGCAGCTTCACGAGGGTAGCCTACAATGAGCAGTTCTTC; CDR3: CASSFTRVAYNEQFF; V: TRBV11-2; size: -; J: TRBJ2-1; D: -
DNA: TGTGCCAGCAGCCAAGACGGGAATACCTACAATGAGCAGTTCTTC; CDR3: CASSQDGNTYNEQFF; V: TRBV4-2; size: -; J: TRBJ2-1; D: -
DNA: TGTGCCAGCAGTGAAGGGGCTGAAACAGATACGCAGTATTTT; CDR3: CASSEGAETDTQYF; V: TRBV6-4; size: few; J: TRBJ2-3; D: -
DNA: TGTGCCAGCAGCGGACAGGGAGCCAACTATGGCTACACCTTC; CDR3: CASSGQGANYGYTF; V: TRBV9; size: few; J: TRBJ1-2; D: TRBD1
DNA: TGTGCCAGCAGCCCCCAGTCGGGTGCACCCCTCCACTTT; CDR3: CASSPQSGAPLHF; V: TRBV7-3; size: -; J: TRBJ1-6; D: -
DNA: TGTGCCAGCAGCGTCAGTGGCTGGTCTGGGGCCAACGTCCTGACTTTC; CDR3: CASSVSGWSGANVLTF; V: TRBV5-5; size: -; J: TRBJ2-6; D: -
DNA: TGTGCCATCAGTGCGTCAGAGCATCAAGAGACCCAGTACTTC; CDR3: CAISASEHQETQYF; V: TRBV10-3; size: few; J: TRBJ2-5; D: -
DNA: TGTGCCAGCAGCACCGGGGTGCGGGACGAGCAGTACTTC; CDR3: CASSTGVRDEQYF; V: TRBV13; size: medium-sized; J: TRBJ2-7; D: -
DNA: TGTGCCAGCAGTTTCACAGCCCTTCCGAACACCGGGGAGCTGTTTTTT; CDR3: CASSFTALPNTGELFF; V: TRBV28; size: -; J: TRBJ2-2; D: -
DNA: TGTGCCAGCAGCCCCGTCAGGAATGGTAATTCACCCCTCCACTTT; CDR3: CASSPVRNGNSPLHF; V: TRBV12-3/TRBV12-4; size: -; J: TRBJ1-6; D: -
DNA: TGTGCCAGCAGTTACTCGTGGGCAGGGGGGCCGGATGAGCAGTTCTTC; CDR3: CASSYSWAGGPDEQFF; V: TRBV6-5; size: many; J: TRBJ2-1; D: -
DNA: TGTGCCAGCAGCCAGGGACTAGCGGATTTCACAGATACGCAGTATTTT; CDR3: CASSQGLADFTDTQYF; V: TRBV11-2; size: -; J: TRBJ2-3; D: TRBD2
DNA: TGCGCCAGCAGCGAAAGGGCAATAAATCAGCCCCAGCATTTT; CDR3: CASSERAINQPQHF; V: TRBV4-3; size: -; J: TRBJ1-5; D: -
DNA: TGCAGCGTTGCTTCGATGTTGGACAGACCAAATGAGCAGTTCTTC; CDR3: CSVASMLDRPNEQFF; V: TRBV29-1; size: -; J: TRBJ2-1; D: -
DNA: TGTGCCAGCTCACCAAAGGGTAGGGACACTGAAGCTTTCTTT; CDR3: CASSPKGRDTEAFF; V: TRBV18; size: few; J: TRBJ1-1; D: -
DNA: TGTGCCAGTAGCGCCGGACAGGCCAACACTGAAGCTTTCTTT; CDR3: CASSAGQANTEAFF; V: TRBV19; size: -; J: TRBJ1-1; D: TRBD1
DNA: TGCGCCAGCAGCCCACAAGGGGCCGGGACAGAAAGTGAAGCTTTCTTT; CDR3: CASSPQGAGTESEAFF; V: TRBV4-3; size: -; J: TRBJ1-1; D: TRBD1
DNA: TGTGCCAGCAGTTATTCCGGGACTGGAAACACCATATATTTT; CDR3: CASSYSGTGNTIYF; V: TRBV6-5; size: few; J: TRBJ1-3; D: -
DNA: TGTGCCAGCAGCAACGGACTAGCGGGAGCCCCTCGAGAGCAGTACTTC; CDR3: CASSNGLAGAPREQYF; V: TRBV3-1; size: few; J: TRBJ2-7; D: TRBD2
DNA: TGCGCCAGCAAGTTGGGCTCCGGGGAGCTGTTTTTT; CDR3: CASKLGSGELFF; V: TRBV5-1; size: -; J: TRBJ2-2; D: -
DNA: TGTGCCAGCAGCCAAGATTCGGGGGATACGCAGTATTTT; CDR3: CASSQDSGDTQYF; V: TRBV3-1; size: few; J: TRBJ2-3; D: -
DNA: TGTGACAGCAACGCCCCAGTGGGGCATAATGAAAAACTGTTTTTT; CDR3: CDSNAPVGHNEKLFF; V: TRBV2; size: -; J: TRBJ1-4; D: -